The 20 T cell receptor beta chains listed next were all sequenced from one sample in a study of shared clonotypes between healthy human individuals. The repertoire was sequenced with immunoSEQ multiplex PCR; TCRdb's copy has only in-frame clones and lacks some. The data show under 2,000,000 clones, around 96% seen once. CD8 cells classed as naive were CD45RO-negative and positively selected for CCR7, excluding terminally differentiated effector memory CD45RA+ cells. The material sequenced was naive CD8+ T cells sorted from blood. The receptors originated from a man between 18 and 29 years old in good health.

This chain links TRBV4-3 with TRBJ1-2; D perhaps matches TRBD1 (5 bases). This CDR3 is 15 amino acids long. V dropped 1 base and J dropped 6 bases, with 15 bases sitting between them. Germline V gene data show CDR1 as LGHNA and CDR2 as YSLEER. CDR3: CASSQVEGTVDGYTF. CDR3 coding DNA: TGCGCCAGCAGCCAAGTGGAAGGGACTGTGGATGGCTACACCTTC.

This chain links TRBV13 with TRBJ2-1, with TRBD2 matching 12 bases. Germline CDR1 reads PRHDT; CDR2 reads FYEKMQ (reference sequence). V was clipped by 5 bases and J by 2 bases; unmatched bases: 4. The CDR3 contains 16 residues. CDR3 loop: CASSGRTSGTYNEQFF. DNA of the CDR3: TGTGCCAGCAGCGGCCGGACTAGCGGGACCTACAATGAGCAGTTCTTC.

V is TRBV30 and J is TRBJ2-7; a weak D match, TRBD1 (6 bases). The CDR3 length is 13 residues. From germline, CDR1 is GTSNPN and CDR2 SVGIG (reference sequence). Trimming took off 8 bases at V and 1 base at J, with 15 bases between the two ends. The CDR3 reads CALWEQGSYEQYF. The CDR3 nucleotides are TGTGCCCTCTGGGAACAGGGATCCTACGAGCAGTACTTC.

Note on this clone: Additional DNA sequences in this sample encode the identical CDR3. V gene TRBV27 combines with J gene TRBJ1-2; no definite D call. Deletions cut 6 bases from V and 2 bases from J, with 13 bases between. Germline CDR1 reads MNHEY; CDR2 reads SMNVEV (reference sequence). The CDR3 consists of 14 residues. CDR3 residues: CASSFSGGNYGYTF. The CDR3, as DNA: TGTGCCAGCAGCTTCTCCGGCGGGAACTATGGCTACACCTTC.

There are a few counts of this clone. Other DNA variants within this sample encode the same CDR3. The V gene is TRBV4-1, the J gene TRBJ2-7, with D perhaps matching TRBD2 (5 bases). The length of the CDR3 is 13 residues. Germline CDR1 and CDR2: MGHRA and YSYEKL. The V end lost 0 bases, the J end lost 3 bases, and 6 bases lay between the germline ends. The CDR3 protein is CASSQEAGYEQYF. DNA of the CDR3: TGCGCCAGCAGCCAAGAGGCGGGCTACGAGCAGTACTTC.

This chain joins TRBV27 and TRBJ2-7; TRBD1 aligns across 7 bases. This CDR3 region has 14 residues. V shed 2 bases and J 4 bases; nucleotides not matched to a gene: 5. The germline CDR1 and CDR2 sequences are MNHEY and SMNVEV (reference sequence). CDR3 DNA: TGTGCCAGCAGTTTACGACAGGGTCGTTACGAGCAGTACTTC. Protein product: CASSLRQGRYEQYF.

The rearrangement links TRBV5-1 to TRBJ1-4; 9 bases fit TRBD1. Unmatched junction bases numbered 2, after V lost 0 bases and J lost 2 bases. This CDR3 is built from 16 residues. CDR1 SGHRS and CDR2 YFSETQ come from the germline V gene. The CDR3 spells CASSLGQGGTNEKLFF. The CDR3 nucleotides are TGCGCCAGCAGCTTGGGACAGGGGGGTACTAATGAAAAACTGTTTTTT. Based on the CDR3 plus reference TRBV5-1 and TRBJ1-4, the full variable domain is KAGVTQTPRYLIKTRGQQVTLSCSPISGHRSVSWYQQTPGQGLQFLFEYFSETQRNKGNFPGRFSGRQFSNSRSEMNVSTLELGDSALYLCASSLGQGGTNEKLFFGSGTQLSVL.

The chain has TRBV7-9 and TRBJ2-7, with TRBD1 as a possible D gene (5 bases). The CDR3 is 14 residues long. Germline CDR1 and CDR2: SEHNR and FQNEAQ (reference sequence). Trimming cost V 1 base and J 4 bases, with 11 bases left between them. The CDR3 sequence is CASSLGGHLYEQYF. CDR3 DNA sequence: TGTGCCAGCAGCTTAGGTGGACACTTATACGAGCAGTACTTC.

This sequence joins TRBV5-6 and TRBJ2-2; D remains ambiguous. Trimming cost V 0 bases and J 1 base, with 4 bases left between them. CDR1 is SGHDT and CDR2 is YYEEEE in the germline V gene. CDR3 length: 14 amino acids. Written as DNA, the CDR3 is TGTGCCAGCAGCTTGGCCATGAACACCGGGGAGCTGTTTTTT. Translation: CASSLAMNTGELFF.

The chain couples TRBV27 to TRBJ2-1, with 7 bases fitting TRBD2. CDR1 MNHEY and CDR2 SMNVEV come from the germline V gene (reference sequence). CDR3 length equals 14 residues. V lost 5 bases, J lost 4 bases, and 5 bases stayed unmatched. CDR3 residues: CASSPGTTYNEQFF. CDR3 nucleotides: TGTGCCAGCAGTCCAGGGACTACTTACAATGAGCAGTTCTTC.

This chain links TRBV14 with TRBJ2-7; 9 positions agree with TRBD1. CDR1 SGHDN and CDR2 FVKESK come from the germline V gene. The CDR3 is 16 residues long. With 1 base clipped from V and 5 bases from J, the junction kept 9 bases outside the gene matches. The CDR3 is CASSQGWGTGFHEQYF. The CDR3 nucleotides read TGTGCCAGCAGCCAAGGATGGGGGACAGGGTTCCACGAGCAGTACTTC.

This clone turned up a few times. This rearrangement joins TRBV19 to TRBJ2-7; no reliable D call. V was pared by 4 bases and J by 2 bases, with 12 bases between. The CDR3 has 14 amino acids. The V gene's germline CDR1 is LNHDA and CDR2 SQIVND (reference sequence). CDR3 DNA: TGTGCCAGTAGTACTTCTTATGGGACCTACGAGCAGTACTTC. This translates into CASSTSYGTYEQYF.

J is TRBJ1-1 and V is TRBV7-2; no reliable D call. V gave up 5 bases and J gave up 0 bases, with 7 bases separating them. CDR3 length equals 13 residues. The germline gives CDR1 SGHTA, CDR2 FQGNSA. The CDR3 DNA reads TGTGCCAGCAGCCCCTGGGTGAACACTGAAGCTTTCTTT. It is translated as CASSPWVNTEAFF.

The chain recombines TRBV9 with TRBJ2-7; D perhaps matches TRBD1 (6 bases). This CDR3 spans 14 amino acids. Between the trimmed V and J ends, which lost 3 bases and 4 bases, there was a span of 14 bases. The germline gives CDR1 SGDLS, CDR2 YYNGEE. DNA of the CDR3: TGTGCCAGCAGCGAAGGCAGGGGTACATACGAGCAGTACTTC. Protein: CASSEGRGTYEQYF.

The chain uses TRBV29-1 and TRBJ1-2; TRBD1 aligns across 8 bases. V lost 6 bases, J lost 10 bases, and 10 bases stayed unmatched. Germline CDR1 SQVTM, CDR2 ANQGSEA. This CDR3 has 12 amino acids. The DNA for the CDR3 is TGCAGCGTGACAGGGGATGAGGGTTACTACACCTTC. Its protein is CSVTGDEGYYTF. The complete variable domain, with remaining parts taken from reference TRBV29-1 and TRBJ1-2, reads SAVISQKPSRDICQRGTSLTIQCQVDSQVTMMFWYRQQPGQSLTLIATANQGSEATYESGFVIDKFPISRPNLTFSTLTVSNMSPEDSSIYLCSVTGDEGYYTFGSGTRLTVV.

The gene calls are TRBV13 and TRBJ2-3, with D perhaps matching TRBD1 (6 bases). CDR1 and CDR2 from the germline V gene are PRHDT and FYEKMQ (reference sequence). Trimming removed 2 bases at V and 4 bases at J, with 13 bases between. The CDR3 totals 15 residues. The CDR3 DNA follows: TGTGCCAGCAGCTTAAAGGCAGGGGCGGCAGATACGCAGTATTTT. It codes for CASSLKAGAADTQYF.

The rearrangement links TRBV29-1 to TRBJ2-3; D perhaps matches TRBD2 (5 bases). CDR1 is SQVTM and CDR2 is ANQGSEA in the germline V gene. Trimming pared 7 bases from V and 0 bases from J, leaving 11 bases between. This CDR3 has 13 residues. The CDR3 region is CSAIDYSTDTQYF. CDR3 sequence (DNA): TGCAGCGCCATCGACTACAGCACAGATACGCAGTATTTT.

The V and J genes are TRBV5-1 and TRBJ2-7; D perhaps matches TRBD2 (5 bases). The V gene lost 5 bases and the J gene lost 5 bases, with 17 bases spanning the gap. The CDR3 contains 14 residues. From germline, CDR1 is SGHRS and CDR2 YFSETQ. CDR3 DNA: TGCGCCAGCAGTTCGCGAGGGCCGCGGGACGAGCAGTACTTC. Translated, it gives CASSSRGPRDEQYF.

The J gene is TRBJ1-1, the V gene TRBV7-6, with D perhaps TRBD1 (5 bases). This CDR3 is 15 amino acids long. Germline values: CDR1 SGHVS, CDR2 FNYEAQ. Deletions cut 5 bases from V and 1 base from J, with 14 bases between. CDR3 bases: TGTGCCAGCAGCCTCGATGCAGGGACGAACACTGAAGCTTTCTTT. Protein sequence: CASSLDAGTNTEAFF.

The chain employs TRBV13 and TRBJ1-6; TRBD1 is a possible D gene (5 bases). V was shortened by 0 bases and J by 10 bases, with 13 bases between the two germline ends. From germline, CDR1 is PRHDT and CDR2 FYEKMQ (reference sequence). The CDR3 is 15 amino acids. CDR3 sequence (DNA): TGTGCCAGCAGCTTAGGCCTAGGGGCCCAATCACCCCTCCACTTT. Translated: CASSLGLGAQSPLHF.